This TCR beta chain was sequenced during a study of blood T cell repertoires in COVID-19. Study-wide background: The study drew acute and convalescent COVID-19 samples from the United States, Italy and Spain. Sample material is recorded as cDNA or gDNA derived from T cells, B-cell-depleted T cells, or PBMCs.

During active infection, Seattle patients enrolled and were then monitored through disease. The CDR3 contains 14 residues. CDR1 is LGHDT and CDR2 is YNNKEL in the germline V gene (reference sequence). Trimming stripped 4 bases from V and 14 bases from J, with 18 bases between. Original processing methods: Nucleated cell counts were estimated from reference gene primer amplification. The method was immunoSEQ multiplex PCR; TCRdb's version includes in-frame clones alone and lacks a portion of them. The DNA gave D and trimming, while V, J and clone size come from that table. The table shows about 200,000 clones, with roughly 80% occurring only once.

This TCR derives from a man in his sixties with COVID-19, enrolled during active disease. The rearrangement joins TRBV3-1 (or the pseudogene TRBV3-2) to TRBJ1-6; maybe TRBD1 (5 bases). Input material: peripheral blood. The CDR3: CASSRGTAREALHF. The CDR3 DNA is TGTGCCAGCAGCCGCGGGACGGCGCGGGAAGCCCTCCACTTT.